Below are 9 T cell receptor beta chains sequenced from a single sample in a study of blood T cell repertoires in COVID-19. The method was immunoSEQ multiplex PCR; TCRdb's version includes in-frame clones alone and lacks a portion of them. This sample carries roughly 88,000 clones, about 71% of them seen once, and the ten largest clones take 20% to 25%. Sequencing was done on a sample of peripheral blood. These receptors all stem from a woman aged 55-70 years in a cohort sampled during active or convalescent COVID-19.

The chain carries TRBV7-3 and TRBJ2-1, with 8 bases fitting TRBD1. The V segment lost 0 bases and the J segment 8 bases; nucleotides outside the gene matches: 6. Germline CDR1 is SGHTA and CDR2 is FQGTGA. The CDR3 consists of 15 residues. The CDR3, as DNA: TGTGCCAGCAGCTTAACGGGGGCAGGGGGCGATGAGCAGTTCTTC. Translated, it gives CASSLTGAGGDEQFF.

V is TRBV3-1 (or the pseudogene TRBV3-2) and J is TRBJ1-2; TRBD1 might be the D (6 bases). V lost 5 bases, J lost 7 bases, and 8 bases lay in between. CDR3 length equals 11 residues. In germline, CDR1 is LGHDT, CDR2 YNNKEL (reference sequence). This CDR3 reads CASSGQFGYTF. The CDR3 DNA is TGTGCCAGCAGCGGACAGTTTGGCTACACCTTC.

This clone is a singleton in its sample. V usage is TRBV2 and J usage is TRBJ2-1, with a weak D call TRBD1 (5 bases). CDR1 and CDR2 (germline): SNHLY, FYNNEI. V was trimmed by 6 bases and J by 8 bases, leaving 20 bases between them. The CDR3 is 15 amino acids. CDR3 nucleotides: TGTGCCAGCAGGGCTGGAACAGGAAGGAACCATGAGCAGTTCTTC. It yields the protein CASRAGTGRNHEQFF. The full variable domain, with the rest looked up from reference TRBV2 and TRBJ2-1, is EPEVTQTPSHQVTQMGQEVILRCVPISNHLYFYWYRQILGQKVEFLVSFYNNEISEKSEIFDDQFSVERPDGSNFTLKIRSTKLEDSAMYFCASRAGTGRNHEQFFGPGTRLTVL.

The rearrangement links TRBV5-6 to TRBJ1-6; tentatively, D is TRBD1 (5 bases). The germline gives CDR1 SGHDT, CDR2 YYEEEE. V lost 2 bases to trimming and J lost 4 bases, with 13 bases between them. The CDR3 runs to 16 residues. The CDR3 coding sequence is TGTGCCAGCAGCTTTGGAACAGGCGGATATAATTCACCCCTCCACTTT. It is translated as CASSFGTGGYNSPLHF.

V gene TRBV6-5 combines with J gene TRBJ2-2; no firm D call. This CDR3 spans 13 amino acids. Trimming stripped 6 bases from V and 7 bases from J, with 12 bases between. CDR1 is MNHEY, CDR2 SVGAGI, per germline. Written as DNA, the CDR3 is TGTGCCAGCAGCCCCACGCGTCGCGGGGAGCTGTTTTTT. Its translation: CASSPTRRGELFF.

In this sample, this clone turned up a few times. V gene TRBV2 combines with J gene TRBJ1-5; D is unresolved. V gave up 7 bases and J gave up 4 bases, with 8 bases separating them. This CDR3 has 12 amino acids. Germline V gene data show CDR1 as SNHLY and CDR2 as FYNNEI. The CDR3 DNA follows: TGTGCCAGCAACGAGGGAAATCAGCCCCAGCATTTT. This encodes CASNEGNQPQHF.

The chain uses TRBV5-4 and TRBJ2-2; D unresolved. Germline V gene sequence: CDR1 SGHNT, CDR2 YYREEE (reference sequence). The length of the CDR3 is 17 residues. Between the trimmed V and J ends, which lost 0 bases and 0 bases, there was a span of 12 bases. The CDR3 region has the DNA TGTGCCAGCAGCTTGGACAGCAGAAAGGCGAACACCGGGGAGCTGTTTTTT. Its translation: CASSLDSRKANTGELFF.

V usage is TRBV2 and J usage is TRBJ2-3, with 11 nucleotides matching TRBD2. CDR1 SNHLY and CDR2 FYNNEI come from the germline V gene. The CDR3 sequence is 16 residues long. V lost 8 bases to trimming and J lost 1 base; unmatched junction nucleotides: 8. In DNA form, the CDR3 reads TGTGCCAGCTGCCTTCTGACTAGCGGGGGCACAGATACGCAGTATTTT. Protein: CASCLLTSGGTDTQYF.

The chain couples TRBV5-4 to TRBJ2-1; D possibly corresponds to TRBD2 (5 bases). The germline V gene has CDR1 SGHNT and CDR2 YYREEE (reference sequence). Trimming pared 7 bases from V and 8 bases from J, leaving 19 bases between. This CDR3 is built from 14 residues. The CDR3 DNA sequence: TGTGCCAGCTCAAGGACGGGGAGCATAGATGAGCAGTTCTTC. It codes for CASSRTGSIDEQFF.